This TCR beta chain derives from a study of cytomegalovirus exposure and HLA in healthy donors. Vbeta (60) and Jbeta (13) primers were used in the PCR. TCRdb's table, derived via immunoSEQ multiplex PCR, lists solely in-frame clones and lacks some. The data contain 130,000 to 150,000 clones, 65% to 85% of them singletons. The CDR3 loop spans 12 amino acids. V lost 6 bases, J lost 8 bases, and 13 bases lay in between. Germline CDR1 is MDHEN and CDR2 is SYDVKM. The chain couples TRBV28 to TRBJ1-2, with D possibly matching TRBD1 (5 bases). Specimen: PBMCs. This clonotype originated in a woman between 35 and 50 years old in good health and CMV-seropositive. This CDR3 reads CASSSGMGGYTF. The CDR3 coding sequence is TGTGCCAGCAGCTCAGGGATGGGGGGCTACACCTTC.